A selection of T cell receptor beta chains follows, all from one sample in a study of CD4+ T cells in melanoma. Produced via immunoSEQ multiplex PCR; TCRdb's table is partial and in-frame only. The data contain 40,000 to 50,000 clones, roughly nine tenths of them seen just once; the ten biggest clones take up 12%. Sequencing used peripheral blood. The receptors originated from a human donor with melanoma. Both conserved end residues are part of each CDR3. Fields, in order: D gene, CDR3 length, V gene, J gene, clone size, CDR3 protein, CDR3 DNA. D genes are given only for firm matches. A clone size is listed for some rows: how often the clone was seen (once, few, many), or a class if it is expanded.

TRBD2,14,TRBV6-5,TRBJ2-7,-,CASNRGGTSDEQYF,TGTGCCAGCAACCGGGGTGGGACTAGCGACGAGCAGTACTTC
-,15,TRBV11-3,TRBJ2-2,once,CASSKRDGNTGELFF,TGTGCCAGCAGTAAAAGGGACGGGAACACCGGGGAGCTGTTTTTT
-,13,TRBV5-6,TRBJ1-1,-,CASSAPAPGAAFF,TGTGCCAGCAGCGCCCCTGCCCCAGGGGCAGCTTTCTTT
-,15,TRBV28,TRBJ2-7,-,CASRWTRQPRDEQYF,TGTGCCAGCAGATGGACGAGGCAGCCGCGCGACGAGCAGTACTTC
TRBD2,15,TRBV2,TRBJ2-7,-,CASSDWTRTTNEQYF,TGTGCCAGCAGTGATTGGACTAGGACTACTAACGAGCAGTACTTC
TRBD1,15,TRBV30,TRBJ1-2,-,CAWYRDRGIGDGYTF,TGTGCCTGGTACCGGGACAGGGGAATAGGGGATGGCTACACCTTC
TRBD2,15,TRBV6-5,TRBJ2-7,-,CASSYGTSGGYEQYF,TGTGCCAGCAGTTACGGGACTAGCGGGGGATACGAGCAGTACTTC
TRBD1,15,TRBV9,TRBJ2-2,-,CASSTGTGNDGELFF,TGTGCCAGCAGCACCGGGACAGGGAATGACGGGGAGCTGTTTTTT
-,15,TRBV5-1,TRBJ2-1,-,CASSPPSSVLNEQFF,TGCGCCAGCAGTCCACCCAGCAGTGTATTGAATGAGCAGTTCTTC
-,14,TRBV10-3,TRBJ2-7,-,CAISEGAGGYEQYF,TGTGCCATCAGCGAGGGGGCCGGGGGCTACGAGCAGTACTTC
-,15,TRBV28,TRBJ2-7,-,CASSLAREYENEQYF,TGTGCCAGCAGTTTGGCCCGGGAATACGAGAACGAGCAGTACTTC
-,19,TRBV9,TRBJ2-2,-,CASSVEGRTSFANTGELFF,TGTGCCAGCAGCGTAGAGGGGAGGACGTCGTTCGCGAACACCGGGGAGCTGTTTTTT
-,14,TRBV7-2,TRBJ1-3,-,CASSLGLRRHTIYF,TGTGCCAGCAGCTTAGGGTTAAGGCGACACACCATATATTTT
TRBD1,14,TRBV5-3,TRBJ1-2,-,CARSSRDRNYGYTF,TGTGCCAGAAGCTCCCGGGACAGAAACTATGGCTACACCTTC
TRBD2,18,TRBV29-1,TRBJ2-2,-,CSVAGTSGGDSNTGELFF,TGCAGCGTGGCCGGGACTAGCGGGGGGGATTCGAACACCGGGGAGCTGTTTTTT
TRBD1,15,TRBV9,TRBJ2-7,-,CASSAGRTGGSEQYF,TGTGCCAGCAGCGCGGGTCGGACAGGGGGATCCGAGCAGTACTTC
-,17,TRBV9,TRBJ1-1,once,CASSVRSDLGPNTEAFF,TGTGCCAGCAGCGTAAGGTCCGATCTCGGACCGAACACTGAAGCTTTCTTT
TRBD1,15,TRBV9,TRBJ1-4,-,CASSVADRVEEKLFF,TGTGCCAGCAGCGTGGCGGACAGGGTAGAGGAAAAACTGTTTTTT
TRBD2,18,TRBV10-3,TRBJ2-3,-,CAISESVQRGGPPDTQYF,TGTGCCATCAGTGAGTCGGTCCAGCGGGGGGGCCCCCCAGATACGCAGTATTTT
TRBD1,14,TRBV7-9,TRBJ1-1,-,CASSFGQGIPEAFF,TGTGCCAGCAGCTTTGGACAGGGGATACCTGAAGCTTTCTTT
-,13,TRBV10-1,TRBJ1-1,-,CASRPGADTEAFF,TGCGCCAGCAGGCCGGGAGCGGACACTGAAGCTTTCTTT
-,15,TRBV7-8,TRBJ1-5,-,CASSLTGDSNQPQHF,TGTGCCAGCAGCTTAACAGGAGATAGCAATCAGCCCCAGCATTTT
-,13,TRBV18,TRBJ2-7,-,CASSPAPMSEQYF,TGTGCCAGCTCACCGGCTCCGATGAGCGAGCAGTACTTC